This TCR beta chain comes out of a study of blood T cells in healthy people across ages. The study isolated at least 6.5 million PBMCs from each sample. The study, taken as a whole, reports: Changes seen in expanded clonotypes were possibly confounded by donor CMV status left unknown.

In the case of this clonotype: Its antigen is unidentified.

Germline V gives CDR1 LGHNA, CDR2 YSLEER. V lost 0 bases and J lost 7; bases outside the gene matches: 15. CDR3 size: 17 residues. PCR was performed a second time for about 6 to 12 cycles using a sample-barcoded 5' primer and a J-beta primer mix. TCRdb reprocessed the 5' RACE reads with MiXCR, giving one entry per CDR3 protein. The data show hundreds of thousands of distinct CDR3 sequences, about 37% seen once. The chain employs TRBV4-3 and TRBJ2-7, with TRBD1 matching over 7 bases. Source material: blood. The TCR was taken from a man aged 18 to 35 in good health. The CDR3 DNA sequence: TGCGCCAGCAGCCAAGAAAGTCCGGGACAGTGGTTAGATGAGCAGTACTTC. Encoded protein: CASSQESPGQWLDEQYF.